The present T cell receptor beta chain was sequenced within a study of blood T cell repertoires in COVID-19. Study-wide background: Samples came from the United States, Italy and Spain, spanning acute and convalescent COVID-19. Sources were T cells, B-cell-depleted T cells, or PBMCs; the material itself was cDNA or gDNA.

Method: immunoSEQ multiplex PCR; TCRdb's copy keeps in-frame clones and lacks some. The sample shows 200,000 to 300,000 clones, about 89% of them seen only once. The CDR3 length is 14 residues. Germline CDR1 and CDR2: LGHDT and YNNKEL (reference sequence). Deletions cut 1 base from V and 4 bases from J, with 11 bases between. This clonotype was sampled from a woman in her sixties who had recovered from COVID-19. Material for sequencing was peripheral blood. The rearrangement links TRBV3-1 (or the pseudogene TRBV3-2) to TRBJ2-7; no clear D. The CDR3 loop is CASSQVRSGYEQYF. The CDR3 DNA sequence: TGTGCCAGCAGCCAAGTCCGGTCGGGTTACGAGCAGTACTTC.